This TCR beta chain came from a study of CD8+ T cells in alopecia areata. Findings of the study overall: Tofacitinib significantly lowered scalp clonality and expanded CD8+ clones among the top 100. Although TCR sharing was seen in mice, sharing across patients was less clear, possibly for HLA-related reasons. Especially in alopecia totalis/universalis, lesional scalp showed greater clonality than normal scalp did.

For this clone: What it recognizes is unknown.

Germline-derived CDR1 and CDR2 are SQVTM and ANQGSEA. The CDR3 is 15 residues long. Regarding treatment: oral pan-JAK inhibitor, 5-10 mg twice daily. Punch biopsies of lesional scalp, plus peripheral blood, were taken from alopecia areata patients. Extraction of RNA preceded its reverse transcription into cDNA, which served as the sequencing template. The table came from immunoSEQ multiplex PCR; TCRdb's copy has only in-frame clones and leaves some out. Of 150,000 to 250,000 clones listed, around 56% were seen once; the top ten hold 3% to 3.5%. The rearrangement links TRBV29-1 to TRBJ2-5; weak D call: TRBD1 (7 bases). The receptor comes from a human donor with alopecia areata. The material sequenced was CD4+ T cells sorted from blood, taken at week 4, from a patient treated with tofacitinib. Here the CDR3 DNA reads TGCAGTACACCGAACGAGGAGGGGGCACGAGAGACCCAGTACTTC. It specifies CSTPNEEGARETQYF.